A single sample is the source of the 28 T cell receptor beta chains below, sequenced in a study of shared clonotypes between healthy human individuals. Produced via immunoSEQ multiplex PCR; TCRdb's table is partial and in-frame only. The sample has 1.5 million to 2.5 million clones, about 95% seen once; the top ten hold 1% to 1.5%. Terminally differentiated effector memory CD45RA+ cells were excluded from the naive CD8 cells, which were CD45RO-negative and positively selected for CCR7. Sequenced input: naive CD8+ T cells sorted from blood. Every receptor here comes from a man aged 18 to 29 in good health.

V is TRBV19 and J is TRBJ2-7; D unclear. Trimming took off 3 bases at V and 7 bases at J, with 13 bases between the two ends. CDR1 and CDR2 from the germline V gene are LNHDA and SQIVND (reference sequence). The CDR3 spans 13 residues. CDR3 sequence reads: CASSILLKEEQYF. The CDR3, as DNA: TGTGCCAGTAGTATCCTCCTCAAAGAGGAGCAGTACTTC. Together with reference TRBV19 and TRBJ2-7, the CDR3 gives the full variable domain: DGGITQSPKYLFRKEGQNVTLSCEQNLNHDAMYWYRQDPGQGLRLIYYSQIVNDFQKGDIAEGYSVSREKKESFPLTVTSAQKNPTAFYLCASSILLKEEQYFGPGTRLTVT.

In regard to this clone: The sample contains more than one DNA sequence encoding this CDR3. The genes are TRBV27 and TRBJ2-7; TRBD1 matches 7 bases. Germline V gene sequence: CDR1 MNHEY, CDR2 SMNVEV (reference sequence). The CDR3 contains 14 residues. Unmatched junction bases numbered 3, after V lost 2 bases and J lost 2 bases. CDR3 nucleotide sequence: TGTGCCAGCAGTTTAGGGCAGGGGGCCTACGAGCAGTACTTC. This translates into CASSLGQGAYEQYF.

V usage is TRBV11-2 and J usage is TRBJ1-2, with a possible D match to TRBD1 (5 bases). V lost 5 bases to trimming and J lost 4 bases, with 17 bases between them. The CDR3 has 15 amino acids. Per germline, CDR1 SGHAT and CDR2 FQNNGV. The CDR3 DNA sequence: TGTGCCAGCAGCCCGGGACCGGGTTTAGGCTATGGCTACACCTTC. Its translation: CASSPGPGLGYGYTF.

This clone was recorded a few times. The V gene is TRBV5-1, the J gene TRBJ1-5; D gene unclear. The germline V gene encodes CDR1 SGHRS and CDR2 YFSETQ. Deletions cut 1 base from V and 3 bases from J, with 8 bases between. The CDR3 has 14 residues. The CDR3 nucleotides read TGCGCCAGCAGCTTGTCACAGCCCAATCAGCCCCAGCATTTT. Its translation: CASSLSQPNQPQHF.

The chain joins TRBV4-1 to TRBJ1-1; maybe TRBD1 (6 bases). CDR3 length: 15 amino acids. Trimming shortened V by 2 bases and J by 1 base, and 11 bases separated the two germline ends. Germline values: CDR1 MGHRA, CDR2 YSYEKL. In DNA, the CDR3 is TGCGCCAGCAGCCAACCTAGGGGGGGGAACACTGAAGCTTTCTTT. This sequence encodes CASSQPRGGNTEAFF.

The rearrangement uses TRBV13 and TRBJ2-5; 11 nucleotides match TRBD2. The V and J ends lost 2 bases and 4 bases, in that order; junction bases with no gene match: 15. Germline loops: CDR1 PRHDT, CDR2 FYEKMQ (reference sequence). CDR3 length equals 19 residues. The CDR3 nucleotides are TGTGCCAGCAGCTTACTTACTAGCGGGAGTCTCCGTAGGGGAGAGACCCAGTACTTC. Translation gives CASSLLTSGSLRRGETQYF. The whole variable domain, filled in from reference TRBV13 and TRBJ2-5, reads AAGVIQSPRHLIKEKRETATLKCYPIPRHDTVYWYQQGPGQDPQFLISFYEKMQSDKGSIPDRFSAQQFSDYHSELNMSSLELGDSALYFCASSLLTSGSLRRGETQYFGPGTRLLVL.

Here the CDR3 reads CASSPGVGDTQYF. CDR3 bases: TGTGCCAGCAGCCCGGGAGTCGGAGATACGCAGTATTTT. This chain joins TRBV13 and TRBJ2-3; tentative D call: TRBD2 (6 bases). Germline V gene lookup returns CDR1 PRHDT and CDR2 FYEKMQ (reference sequence). Trimming removed 5 bases from V and 5 bases from J, with 11 bases in between. CDR3 length equals 13 residues.

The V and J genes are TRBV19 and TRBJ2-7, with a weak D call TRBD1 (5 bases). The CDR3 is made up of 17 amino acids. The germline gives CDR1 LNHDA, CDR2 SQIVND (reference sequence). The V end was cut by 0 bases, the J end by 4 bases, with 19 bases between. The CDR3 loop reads CASSIDPRQTAYYEQYF. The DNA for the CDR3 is TGTGCCAGTAGTATAGATCCGAGACAGACGGCCTATTACGAGCAGTACTTC.

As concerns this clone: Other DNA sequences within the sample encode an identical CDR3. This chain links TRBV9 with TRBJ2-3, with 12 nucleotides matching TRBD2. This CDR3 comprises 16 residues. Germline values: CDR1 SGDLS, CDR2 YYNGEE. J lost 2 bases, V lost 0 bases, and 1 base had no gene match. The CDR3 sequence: CASSVGLAGVTDTQYF. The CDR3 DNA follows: TGTGCCAGCAGCGTAGGACTAGCGGGAGTCACAGATACGCAGTATTTT.

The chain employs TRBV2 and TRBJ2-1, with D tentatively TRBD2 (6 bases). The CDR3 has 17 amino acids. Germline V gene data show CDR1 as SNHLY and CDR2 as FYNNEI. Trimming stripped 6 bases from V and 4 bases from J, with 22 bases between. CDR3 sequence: CASRYTYGEVAYNEQFF. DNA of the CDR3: TGTGCCAGCAGGTATACCTACGGGGAGGTCGCATACAATGAGCAGTTCTTC.

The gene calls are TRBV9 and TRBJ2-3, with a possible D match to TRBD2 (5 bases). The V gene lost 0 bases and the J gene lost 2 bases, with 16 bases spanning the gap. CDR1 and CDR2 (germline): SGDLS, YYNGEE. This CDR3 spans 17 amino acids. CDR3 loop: CASSVAGVFSVTDTQYF. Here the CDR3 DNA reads TGTGCCAGCAGCGTAGCCGGGGTGTTCTCTGTCACAGATACGCAGTATTTT.

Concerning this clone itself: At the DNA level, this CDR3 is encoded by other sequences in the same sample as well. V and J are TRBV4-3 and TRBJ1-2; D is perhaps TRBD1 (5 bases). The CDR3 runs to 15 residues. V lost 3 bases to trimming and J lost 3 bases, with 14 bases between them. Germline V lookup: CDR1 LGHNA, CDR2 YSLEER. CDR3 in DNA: TGCGCCAGCAGCCAGCTCGGGGGATTAGACTATGGCTACACCTTC. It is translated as CASSQLGGLDYGYTF.

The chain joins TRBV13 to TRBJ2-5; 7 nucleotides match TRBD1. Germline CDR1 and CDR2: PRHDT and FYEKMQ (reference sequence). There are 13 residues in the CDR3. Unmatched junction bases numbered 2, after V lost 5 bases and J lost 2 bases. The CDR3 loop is CASSPGQQETQYF. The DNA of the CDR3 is TGTGCCAGCAGCCCGGGACAGCAAGAGACCCAGTACTTC.

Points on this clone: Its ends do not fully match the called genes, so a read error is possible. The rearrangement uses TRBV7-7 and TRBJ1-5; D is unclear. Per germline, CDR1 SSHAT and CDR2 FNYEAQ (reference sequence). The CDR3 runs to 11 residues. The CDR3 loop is CASSWGQPQHF. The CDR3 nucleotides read TGTGCTAGCAGCTGGGGTCAGCCCCAGCATTTT.

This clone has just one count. For the CDR3, the DNA is TGTGCCAGCAGCCCCGCCGGGACTAGCGGAGATACGCAGTATTTT. Translation gives CASSPAGTSGDTQYF. This chain joins TRBV9 and TRBJ2-3; 11 positions match TRBD2. The CDR3 loop spans 15 amino acids. Looked up from germline, CDR1 is SGDLS and CDR2 is YYNGEE. V lost 4 bases, J lost 5 bases, and 6 bases stayed unmatched.

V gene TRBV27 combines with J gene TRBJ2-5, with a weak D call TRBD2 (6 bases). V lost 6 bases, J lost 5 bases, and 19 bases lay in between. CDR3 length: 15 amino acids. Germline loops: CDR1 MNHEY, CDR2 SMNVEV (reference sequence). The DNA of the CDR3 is TGTGCCAGCAGCCTTGGGACTCTCAATCCGGAGACCCAGTACTTC. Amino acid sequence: CASSLGTLNPETQYF.

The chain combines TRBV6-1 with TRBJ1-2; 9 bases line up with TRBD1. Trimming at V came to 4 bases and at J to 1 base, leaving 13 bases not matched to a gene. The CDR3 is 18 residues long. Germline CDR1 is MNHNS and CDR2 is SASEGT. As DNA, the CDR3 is TGTGCCAGCAGTGGACCCTCGGACAGGGGCCTATTTAACTATGGCTACACCTTC. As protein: CASSGPSDRGLFNYGYTF.

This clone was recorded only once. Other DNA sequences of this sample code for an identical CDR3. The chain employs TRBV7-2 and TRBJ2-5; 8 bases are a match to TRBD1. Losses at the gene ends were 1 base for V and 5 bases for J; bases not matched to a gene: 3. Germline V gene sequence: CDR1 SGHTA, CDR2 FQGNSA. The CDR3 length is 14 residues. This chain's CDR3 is CASSLGQGLETQYF. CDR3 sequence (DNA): TGTGCCAGCAGCTTAGGACAGGGGCTTGAGACCCAGTACTTC.

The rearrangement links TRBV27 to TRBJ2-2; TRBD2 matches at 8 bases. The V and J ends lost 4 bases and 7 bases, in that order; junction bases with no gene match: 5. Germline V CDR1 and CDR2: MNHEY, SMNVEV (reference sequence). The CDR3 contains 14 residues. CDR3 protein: CASSSTSGGGELFF. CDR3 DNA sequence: TGTGCCAGCAGTTCCACTAGCGGCGGCGGGGAGCTGTTTTTT.

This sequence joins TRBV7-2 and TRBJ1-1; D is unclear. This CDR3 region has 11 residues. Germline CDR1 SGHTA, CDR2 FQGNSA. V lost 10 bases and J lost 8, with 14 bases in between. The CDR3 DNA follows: TGTGCCACCCACGCGGGCGCCGAAGCTTTCTTT. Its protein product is CATHAGAEAFF.

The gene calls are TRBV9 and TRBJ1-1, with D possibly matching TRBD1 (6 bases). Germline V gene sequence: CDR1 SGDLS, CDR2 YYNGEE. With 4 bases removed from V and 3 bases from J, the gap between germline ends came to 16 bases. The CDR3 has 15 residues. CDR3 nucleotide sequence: TGTGCCAGCAGCATAGTGGGGGCACGGGACACTGAAGCTTTCTTT. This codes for CASSIVGARDTEAFF. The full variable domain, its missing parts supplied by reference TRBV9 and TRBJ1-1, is DSGVTQTPKHLITATGQRVTLRCSPRSGDLSVYWYQQSLDQGLQFLIQYYNGEERAKGNILERFSAQQFPDLHSELNLSSLELGDSALYFCASSIVGARDTEAFFGQGTRLTVV.

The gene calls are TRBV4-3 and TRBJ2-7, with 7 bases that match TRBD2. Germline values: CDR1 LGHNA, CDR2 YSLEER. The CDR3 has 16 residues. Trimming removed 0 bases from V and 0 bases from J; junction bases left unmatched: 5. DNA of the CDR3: TGCGCCAGCAGCCAAGATCTAGCGGAAGTCTCCTACGAGCAGTACTTC. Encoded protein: CASSQDLAEVSYEQYF.

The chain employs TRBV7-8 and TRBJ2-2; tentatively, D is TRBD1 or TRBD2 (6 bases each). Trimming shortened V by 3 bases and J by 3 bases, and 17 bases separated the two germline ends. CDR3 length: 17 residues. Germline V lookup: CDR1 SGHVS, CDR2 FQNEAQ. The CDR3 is CASSFPTRGADTGELFF. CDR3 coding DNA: TGTGCCAGCAGCTTCCCTACGAGGGGGGCCGACACCGGGGAGCTGTTTTTT.

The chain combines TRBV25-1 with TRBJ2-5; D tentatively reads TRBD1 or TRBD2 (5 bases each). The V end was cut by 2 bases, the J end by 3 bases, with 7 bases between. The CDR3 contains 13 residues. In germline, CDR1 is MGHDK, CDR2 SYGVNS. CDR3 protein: CASSEMGEETQYF. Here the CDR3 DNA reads TGTGCCAGCAGTGAAATGGGGGAAGAGACCCAGTACTTC. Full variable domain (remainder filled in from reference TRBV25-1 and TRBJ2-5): EADIYQTPRYLVIGTGKKITLECSQTMGHDKMYWYQQDPGMELHLIHYSYGVNSTEKGDLSSESTVSRIRTEHFPLTLESARPSHTSQYLCASSEMGEETQYFGPGTRLLVL.

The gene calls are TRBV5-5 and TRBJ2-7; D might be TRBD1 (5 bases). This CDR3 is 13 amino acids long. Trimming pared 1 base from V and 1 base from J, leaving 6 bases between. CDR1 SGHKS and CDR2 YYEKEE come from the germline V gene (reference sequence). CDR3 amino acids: CASSLQGSYEQYF. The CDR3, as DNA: TGTGCCAGCAGCTTGCAGGGATCCTACGAGCAGTACTTC.

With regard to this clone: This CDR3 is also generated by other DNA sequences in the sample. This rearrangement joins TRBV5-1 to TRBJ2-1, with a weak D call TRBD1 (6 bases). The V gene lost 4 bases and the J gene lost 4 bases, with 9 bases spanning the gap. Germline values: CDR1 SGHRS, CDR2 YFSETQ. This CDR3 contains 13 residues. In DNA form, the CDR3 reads TGCGCCAGCAGCCCAGACAGGTACAATGAGCAGTTCTTC. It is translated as CASSPDRYNEQFF.

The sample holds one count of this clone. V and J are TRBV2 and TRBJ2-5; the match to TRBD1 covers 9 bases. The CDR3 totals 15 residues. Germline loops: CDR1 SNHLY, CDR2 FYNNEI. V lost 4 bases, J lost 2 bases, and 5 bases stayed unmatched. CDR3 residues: CASSGPGQGQETQYF. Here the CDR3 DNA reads TGTGCCAGCAGTGGTCCGGGACAGGGTCAAGAGACCCAGTACTTC.

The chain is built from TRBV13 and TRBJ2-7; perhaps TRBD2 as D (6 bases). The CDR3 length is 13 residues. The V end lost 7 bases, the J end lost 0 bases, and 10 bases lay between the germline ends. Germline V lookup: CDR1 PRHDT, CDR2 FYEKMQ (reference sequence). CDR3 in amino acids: CASKDGSSYEQYF. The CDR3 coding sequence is TGTGCCAGCAAGGACGGGAGCTCCTACGAGCAGTACTTC.